One sample yielded the 5 T cell receptor beta chains listed below, sequenced in a study of blood T cell repertoires in COVID-19 (dated by TCRdb to the early 2020s). Libraries came from the immunoSEQ multiplex PCR assay. This is the immuneACCESS table as TCRdb keeps it, with only in-frame sequences that have V and J called. A part of the clones is gone; compared with another copy, unresolved V genes explain less than half, and the rest is unexplained. The sample data list 200,000 to 250,000 clones, and more than 70% of these were observed just once. The ten largest clones take up 13% of the sample. Specimen: peripheral blood. All receptors derive from a human donor in a cohort sampled during active COVID-19.

V usage is TRBV3-1 (or the pseudogene TRBV3-2) and J usage is TRBJ1-2; the D gene is possibly TRBD1 (5 bases). V lost 2 bases and J lost 1, with 8 bases in between. Germline assignment: CDR1 LGHDT and CDR2 YNNKEL (reference sequence). CDR3 size: 14 residues. CDR3 in DNA: TGTGCCAGCAGCCAATCGACAGTTAACTATGGCTACACCTTC. This codes for CASSQSTVNYGYTF.

This clone was seen only a few times. The rearrangement uses TRBV30 and TRBJ1-4; D is ambiguous. Trimming left V 2 bases short and J 7 bases short, with 11 bases between. The CDR3 totals 13 residues. CDR1 and CDR2 from the germline V gene are GTSNPN and SVGIG (reference sequence). CDR3 DNA sequence: TGTGCCTGGAGTTATGGTAGGAGTGAAAAACTGTTTTTT. Translated: CAWSYGRSEKLFF.

V and J are TRBV7-3 and TRBJ1-2, with D perhaps TRBD1 (5 bases). V lost 2 bases and J lost 7, with 14 bases in between. This CDR3 region has 14 residues. CDR1 is SGHTA, CDR2 FQGTGA, per germline. The CDR3 loop reads CASSLEMAGSGYTF. The CDR3 coding sequence is TGTGCCAGCAGCTTAGAAATGGCAGGGTCTGGCTACACCTTC.

The chain uses TRBV18 and TRBJ2-1, with D possibly TRBD2 on 5 matching bases. The CDR3 runs to 13 residues. Trimming shortened V by 1 base and J by 9 bases, and 10 bases separated the two germline ends. Looked up from germline, CDR1 is KGHSH and CDR2 is LQKENI. The CDR3 sequence: CASSPLQGGEQFF. CDR3 sequence (DNA): TGTGCCAGCTCACCACTTCAAGGAGGTGAGCAGTTCTTC.

The chain carries TRBV19 and TRBJ2-1, with 11 nucleotides matching TRBD2. Germline V gene lookup returns CDR1 LNHDA and CDR2 SQIVND (reference sequence). This CDR3 spans 15 amino acids. Unmatched junction bases numbered 4, after V lost 4 bases and J lost 5 bases. The CDR3, as DNA: TGTGCCAGTAGTAGTCGACTAGCGGGGCACAATGAGCAGTTCTTC. It translates to CASSSRLAGHNEQFF.